The 15 T cell receptor beta chains presented below share a single source sample, sequenced in a study of CD8+ T cells in alopecia areata. RNA was isolated and reverse transcribed to cDNA, the sequencing template. Libraries were prepared by immunoSEQ multiplex PCR; TCRdb keeps only in-frame clonotypes and omits some of them. The sample lists some 180,000 clones; roughly half were seen once. The sample's treatment: oral pan-JAK inhibitor, 5-10 mg twice daily. The sequencing used CD8+ T cells sorted from blood, collected between weeks 51 and 52, from a patient treated with tofacitinib. The source of these receptors is a human donor with alopecia areata.

The chain couples TRBV7-8 to TRBJ2-7; perhaps TRBD2 as D (5 bases). CDR3 size: 14 residues. Germline V gene lookup returns CDR1 SGHVS and CDR2 FQNEAQ. Trimming pared 5 bases from V and 2 bases from J, leaving 13 bases between. CDR3 residues: CASSPPGITYEQYF. CDR3 DNA: TGTGCCAGCAGCCCCCCGGGGATAACCTACGAGCAGTACTTC.

This clone was found a few times. At one boundary the junction diverges from the germline segment, which might be a read error. The V gene is TRBV10-3, the J gene TRBJ2-5; 8 nucleotides line up with TRBD2. CDR3 length equals 12 residues. The V gene's germline CDR1 is ENHRY and CDR2 SYGVKD. The CDR3 region has the DNA TGTGCCACCAGTAGCGGGACAGAGACCCAGTACTTC. Amino acid sequence: CATSSGTETQYF.

V usage is TRBV27 and J usage is TRBJ2-3; D remains unclear. CDR1 and CDR2 from the germline V gene are MNHEY and SMNVEV (reference sequence). This CDR3 has 17 amino acids. V was clipped by 4 bases and J by 5 bases, with 22 bases between them. As DNA, the CDR3 is TGTGCCAGCAGTTCTGACCGTTTCCCCCCGCGACAAGATACGCAGTATTTT. Translating it yields CASSSDRFPPRQDTQYF.

V gene TRBV4-3 combines with J gene TRBJ2-2; D tentatively reads TRBD1 or TRBD2 (6 bases each). Trimming stripped 0 bases from V and 4 bases from J, with 12 bases between. The CDR3 consists of 16 residues. CDR1 is LGHNA and CDR2 is YSLEER in the germline V gene. This chain's CDR3 is CASSQDARGLTGELFF. The CDR3 DNA sequence: TGCGCCAGCAGCCAAGATGCCAGGGGACTCACCGGGGAGCTGTTTTTT.

V and J are TRBV13 and TRBJ1-3, with a weak D call TRBD1 (5 bases). The CDR3 runs 16 residues. Trimming cost V 3 bases and J 4 bases, with 16 bases left between them. The V gene's germline CDR1 is PRHDT and CDR2 FYEKMQ (reference sequence). The CDR3 here is CASSLDRAAGGNTIYF. In DNA form, the CDR3 reads TGTGCCAGCAGCTTGGACCGGGCCGCAGGGGGAAACACCATATATTTT.

The chain employs TRBV14 and TRBJ2-7; D gene uncertain. This CDR3 has 13 amino acids. Trimming stripped 1 base from V and 4 bases from J, with 8 bases between. From germline, CDR1 is SGHDN and CDR2 FVKESK. CDR3 in DNA: TGTGCCAGCAGCCAAGGAAAGGGTTACGAGCAGTACTTC. Encoded protein: CASSQGKGYEQYF.

A few counts support this clone. The gene calls are TRBV5-4 and TRBJ2-5; TRBD2 might be the D (6 bases). The CDR3 loop spans 13 amino acids. From germline, CDR1 is SGHNT and CDR2 YYREEE (reference sequence). V was cut by 5 bases and J by 1 base, with 9 bases left in between. The CDR3 DNA is TGTGCCAGCAGGCCGGAGGGCCAAGAGACCCAGTACTTC. Translation: CASRPEGQETQYF.

The chain recombines TRBV30 with TRBJ2-3; 8 bases align to TRBD1. This CDR3 has 14 residues. Germline V lookup: CDR1 GTSNPN, CDR2 SVGIG (reference sequence). The J segment lost 1 base and the V segment lost 4 bases, leaving 4 bases of the junction unmatched. The CDR3, as DNA: TGTGCCTGGACCCCAGGGGGCCGCACAGATACGCAGTATTTT. Encoded protein: CAWTPGGRTDTQYF.

This clone was seen just once. This rearrangement joins TRBV5-4 to TRBJ1-2, with D uncertain. CDR1 is SGHNT, CDR2 YYREEE, per germline (reference sequence). Trimming stripped 4 bases from V and 4 bases from J, with 11 bases between. The CDR3 loop spans 13 amino acids. CDR3 region: CASSPQRVYGYTF. The CDR3, as DNA: TGTGCCAGCAGCCCACAACGGGTCTATGGCTACACCTTC.

This clone was detected only a few times. The chain employs TRBV18 and TRBJ1-2; D uncertain. V gave up 0 bases and J gave up 4 bases, with 9 bases separating them. The CDR3 extends over 14 amino acids. Germline V gene lookup returns CDR1 KGHSH and CDR2 LQKENI. The CDR3 protein is CASSPPEGSYGYTF. The CDR3, as DNA: TGTGCCAGCTCACCACCGGAGGGCTCCTATGGCTACACCTTC.

The DNA for the CDR3 is TGCGCCAGCAGCTTACCGGGACAGGGAAGTCATGGCTACACCTTC. It is translated as CASSLPGQGSHGYTF. This chain links TRBV5-1 with TRBJ1-2; 9 nucleotides align to TRBD1. In germline, CDR1 is SGHRS, CDR2 YFSETQ. J gave up 6 bases and V 2 bases, and 8 bases lay outside the gene matches. CDR3 size: 15 residues.

The chain is built from TRBV29-1 and TRBJ1-2; D uncertain. V lost 4 bases, J lost 6 bases, and 9 bases lay in between. The CDR3 spans 11 residues. Germline V CDR1 and CDR2: SQVTM, ANQGSEA. The CDR3 DNA reads TGCAGCGTTGGTGTGCCTAATGGCTACACCTTC. Translation gives CSVGVPNGYTF. The whole variable domain, remainder taken from reference TRBV29-1 and TRBJ1-2, is SAVISQKPSRDICQRGTSLTIQCQVDSQVTMMFWYRQQPGQSLTLIATANQGSEATYESGFVIDKFPISRPNLTFSTLTVSNMSPEDSSIYLCSVGVPNGYTFGSGTRLTVV.

The rearrangement uses TRBV25-1 and TRBJ1-6; no clear D. Trimming pared 3 bases from V and 4 bases from J, leaving 10 bases between. Germline V gene data show CDR1 as MGHDK and CDR2 as SYGVNS. The CDR3 sequence is 15 residues long. The CDR3 reads CASSESGRYNSPLHF. DNA of the CDR3: TGTGCCAGCAGTGAGTCGGGCAGATATAATTCACCCCTCCACTTT.

V usage is TRBV7-9 and J usage is TRBJ1-6; no clear D gene. CDR3 length equals 14 residues. The V gene lost 4 bases and the J gene lost 1 base, with 5 bases spanning the gap. The V gene's germline CDR1 is SEHNR and CDR2 FQNEAQ (reference sequence). The CDR3 here is CASSSGSYNSPLHF. CDR3 DNA sequence: TGTGCCAGCAGCTCTGGATCCTATAATTCACCCCTCCACTTT.

The rearrangement links TRBV7-9 to TRBJ1-2; no firm D call. This CDR3 comprises 15 residues. Trimming removed 5 bases at V and 8 bases at J, with 21 bases between. The germline V gene encodes CDR1 SEHNR and CDR2 FQNEAQ (reference sequence). The CDR3, as DNA: TGTGCCAGCAGCCCACTTCAAAGCCCGGGTTGGGGCTACACCTTC. Its translation: CASSPLQSPGWGYTF.